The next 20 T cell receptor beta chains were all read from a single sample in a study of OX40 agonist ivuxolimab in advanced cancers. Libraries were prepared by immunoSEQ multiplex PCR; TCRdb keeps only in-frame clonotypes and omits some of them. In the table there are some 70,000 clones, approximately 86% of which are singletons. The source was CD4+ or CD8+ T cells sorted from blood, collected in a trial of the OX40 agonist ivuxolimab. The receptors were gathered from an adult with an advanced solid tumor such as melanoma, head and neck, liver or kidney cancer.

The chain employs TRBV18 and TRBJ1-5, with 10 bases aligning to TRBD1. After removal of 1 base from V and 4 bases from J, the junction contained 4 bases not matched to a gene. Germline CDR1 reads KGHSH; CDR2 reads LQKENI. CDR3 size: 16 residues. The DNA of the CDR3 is TGTGCCAGCTCACCACTCGGACAGGGGGGGAATCAGCCCCAGCATTTT. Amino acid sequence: CASSPLGQGGNQPQHF.

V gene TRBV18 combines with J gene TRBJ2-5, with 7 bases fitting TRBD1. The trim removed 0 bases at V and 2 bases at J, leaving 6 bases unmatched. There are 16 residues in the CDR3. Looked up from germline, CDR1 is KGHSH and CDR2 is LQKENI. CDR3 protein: CASSPPGQTLQETQYF. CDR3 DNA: TGTGCCAGCTCACCACCGGGACAGACCTTACAAGAGACCCAGTACTTC.

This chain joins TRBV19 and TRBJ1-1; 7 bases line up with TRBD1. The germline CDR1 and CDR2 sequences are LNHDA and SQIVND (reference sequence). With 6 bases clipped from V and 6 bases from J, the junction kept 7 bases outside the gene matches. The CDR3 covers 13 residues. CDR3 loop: CASRPTGKPEAFF. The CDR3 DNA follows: TGTGCCAGTAGACCGACAGGGAAGCCTGAAGCTTTCTTT. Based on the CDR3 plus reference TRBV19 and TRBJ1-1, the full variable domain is DGGITQSPKYLFRKEGQNVTLSCEQNLNHDAMYWYRQDPGQGLRLIYYSQIVNDFQKGDIAEGYSVSREKKESFPLTVTSAQKNPTAFYLCASRPTGKPEAFFGQGTRLTVV.

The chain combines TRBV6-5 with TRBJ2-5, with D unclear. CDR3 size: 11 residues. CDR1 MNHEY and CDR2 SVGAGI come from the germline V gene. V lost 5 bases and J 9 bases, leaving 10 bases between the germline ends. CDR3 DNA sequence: TGTGCCAGCAGTACCCTTAATTCCCAGTACTTC. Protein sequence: CASSTLNSQYF.

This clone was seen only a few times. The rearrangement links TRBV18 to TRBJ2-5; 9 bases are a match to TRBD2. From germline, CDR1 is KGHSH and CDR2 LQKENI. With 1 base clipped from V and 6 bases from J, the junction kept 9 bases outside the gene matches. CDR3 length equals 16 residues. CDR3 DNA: TGTGCCAGCTCACCACTTAAGGTTAGCGGGAGCAAGACCCAGTACTTC. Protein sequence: CASSPLKVSGSKTQYF.

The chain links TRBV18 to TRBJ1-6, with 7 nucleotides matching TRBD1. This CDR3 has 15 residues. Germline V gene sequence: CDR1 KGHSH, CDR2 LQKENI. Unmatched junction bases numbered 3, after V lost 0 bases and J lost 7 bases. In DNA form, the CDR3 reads TGTGCCAGCTCACCACCGGGACAGTTCAATTCACCCCTCCACTTT. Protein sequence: CASSPPGQFNSPLHF.

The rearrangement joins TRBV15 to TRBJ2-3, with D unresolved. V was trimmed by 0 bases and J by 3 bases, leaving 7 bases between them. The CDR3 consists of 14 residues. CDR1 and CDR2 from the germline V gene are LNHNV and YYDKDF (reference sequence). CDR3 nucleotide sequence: TGTGCCACCAGCAGAGAATGGCTTACAGATACGCAGTATTTT. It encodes CATSREWLTDTQYF.

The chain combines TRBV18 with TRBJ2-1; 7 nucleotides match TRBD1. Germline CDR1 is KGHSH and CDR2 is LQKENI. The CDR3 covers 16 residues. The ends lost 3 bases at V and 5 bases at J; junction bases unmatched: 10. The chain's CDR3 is CASSPRARGRNNEQFF. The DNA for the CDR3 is TGTGCCAGCTCACCTCGGGCGAGGGGGCGAAACAATGAGCAGTTCTTC.

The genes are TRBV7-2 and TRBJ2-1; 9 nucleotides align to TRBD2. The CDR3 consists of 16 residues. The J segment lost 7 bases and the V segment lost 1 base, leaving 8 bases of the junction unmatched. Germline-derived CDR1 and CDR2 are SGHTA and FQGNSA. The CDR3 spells CASSLGVAGGQNEQFF. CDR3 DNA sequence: TGTGCCAGCAGCTTAGGGGTTGCGGGGGGGCAAAATGAGCAGTTCTTC.

For the CDR3, the DNA is TGTGCCAGCAGGGGGGTAGGGAGAGGTGAAAAACTGTTTTTT. This translates into CASRGVGRGEKLFF. The gene calls are TRBV7-9 and TRBJ1-4, with a weak D call TRBD1 (5 bases). The V gene lost 6 bases and the J gene lost 7 bases, with 15 bases spanning the gap. This CDR3 has 14 amino acids. CDR1 is SEHNR and CDR2 is FQNEAQ in the germline V gene (reference sequence). The variable domain in full, completed from reference TRBV7-9 and TRBJ1-4, reads DTGVSQNPRHKITKRGQNVTFRCDPISEHNRLYWYRQTLGQGPEFLTYFQNEAQLEKSRLLSDRFSAERPKGSFSTLEIQRTEQGDSAMYLCASRGVGRGEKLFFGSGTQLSVL.

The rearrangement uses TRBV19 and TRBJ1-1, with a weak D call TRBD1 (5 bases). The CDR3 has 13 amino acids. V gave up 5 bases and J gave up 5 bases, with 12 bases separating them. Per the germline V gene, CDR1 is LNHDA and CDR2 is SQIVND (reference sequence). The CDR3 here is CASSQNRKTEAFF. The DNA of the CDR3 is TGTGCCAGTAGTCAAAACAGGAAAACTGAAGCTTTCTTT. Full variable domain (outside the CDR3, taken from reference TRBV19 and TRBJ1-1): DGGITQSPKYLFRKEGQNVTLSCEQNLNHDAMYWYRQDPGQGLRLIYYSQIVNDFQKGDIAEGYSVSREKKESFPLTVTSAQKNPTAFYLCASSQNRKTEAFFGQGTRLTVV.

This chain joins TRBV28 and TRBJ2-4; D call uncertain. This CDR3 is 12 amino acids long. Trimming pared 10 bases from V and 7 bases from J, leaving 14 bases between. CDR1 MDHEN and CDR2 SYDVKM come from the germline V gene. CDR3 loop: CATPTVPNIQYF. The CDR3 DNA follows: TGTGCCACCCCCACAGTCCCGAACATTCAGTACTTC.

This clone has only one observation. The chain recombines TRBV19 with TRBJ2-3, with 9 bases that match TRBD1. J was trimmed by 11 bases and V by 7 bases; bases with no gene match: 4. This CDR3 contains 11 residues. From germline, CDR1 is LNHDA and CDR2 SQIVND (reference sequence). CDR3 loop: CASNRQGEQYF. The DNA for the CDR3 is TGTGCCAGTAATCGACAGGGGGAGCAGTATTTT.

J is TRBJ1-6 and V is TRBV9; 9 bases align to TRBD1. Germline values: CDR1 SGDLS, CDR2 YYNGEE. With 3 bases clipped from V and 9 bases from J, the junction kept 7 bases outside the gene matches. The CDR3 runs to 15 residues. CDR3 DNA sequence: TGTGCCAGCAGCGAGACAGGGGGTTTCGGTTCACCCCTCCACTTT. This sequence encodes CASSETGGFGSPLHF.

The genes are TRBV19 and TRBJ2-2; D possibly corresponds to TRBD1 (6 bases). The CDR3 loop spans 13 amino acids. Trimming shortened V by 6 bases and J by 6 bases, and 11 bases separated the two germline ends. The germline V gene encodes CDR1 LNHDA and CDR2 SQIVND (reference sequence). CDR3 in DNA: TGTGCCAGTAGGCAGAGGGGGTCCGGGGAGCTGTTTTTT. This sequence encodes CASRQRGSGELFF.

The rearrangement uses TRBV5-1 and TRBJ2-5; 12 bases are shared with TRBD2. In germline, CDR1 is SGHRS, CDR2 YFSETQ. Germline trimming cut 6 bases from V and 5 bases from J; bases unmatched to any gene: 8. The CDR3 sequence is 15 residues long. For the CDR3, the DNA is TGCGCCAGCATGCTAGCGGGAGGGCCTGGCGAGACCCAGTACTTC. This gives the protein CASMLAGGPGETQYF.

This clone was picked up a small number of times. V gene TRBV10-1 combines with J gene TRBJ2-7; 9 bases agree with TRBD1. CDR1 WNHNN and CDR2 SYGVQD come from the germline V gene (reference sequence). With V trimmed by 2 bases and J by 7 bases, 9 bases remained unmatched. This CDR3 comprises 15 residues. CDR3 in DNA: TGCGCCAGCAGTGAGCCCCCGGGACAGGGTGAGGAGCAGTACTTC. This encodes CASSEPPGQGEEQYF.

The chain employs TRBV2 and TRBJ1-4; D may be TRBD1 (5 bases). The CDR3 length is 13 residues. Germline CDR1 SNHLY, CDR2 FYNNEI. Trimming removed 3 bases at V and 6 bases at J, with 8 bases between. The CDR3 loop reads CASSEGGHEKLFF. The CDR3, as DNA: TGTGCCAGCAGTGAGGGGGGACATGAAAAACTGTTTTTT. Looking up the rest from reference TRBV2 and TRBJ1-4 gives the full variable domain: EPEVTQTPSHQVTQMGQEVILRCVPISNHLYFYWYRQILGQKVEFLVSFYNNEISEKSEIFDDQFSVERPDGSNFTLKIRSTKLEDSAMYFCASSEGGHEKLFFGSGTQLSVL.

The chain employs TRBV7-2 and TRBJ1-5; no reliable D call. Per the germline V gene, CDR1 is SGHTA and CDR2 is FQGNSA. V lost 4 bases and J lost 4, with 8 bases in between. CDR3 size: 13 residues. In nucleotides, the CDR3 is TGTGCCAGCAGCTCTCAGGAAAATCAGCCCCAGCATTTT. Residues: CASSSQENQPQHF.

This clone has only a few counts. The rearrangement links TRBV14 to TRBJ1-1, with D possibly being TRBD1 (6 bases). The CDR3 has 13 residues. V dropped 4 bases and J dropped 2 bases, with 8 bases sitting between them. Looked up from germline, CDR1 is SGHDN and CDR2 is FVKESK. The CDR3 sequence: CASSRDINTEAFF. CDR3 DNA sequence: TGTGCCAGCAGCCGGGACATAAACACTGAAGCTTTCTTT.